This T cell receptor (beta chain) came from a study of blood T cell repertoires in COVID-19. For the study at large: COVID-19 samples collected from the United States, Italy and Spain covered acute and convalescent phases. PBMCs, B-cell-depleted T cells, or T cells were the source of the cDNA or gDNA that made up the material.

In the authors' methods: Quantification of nucleated cells was approximated via reference gene primer amplification. Generated by immunoSEQ multiplex PCR, the TCRdb table keeps only in-frame clones and is missing some. D and trimming come from the DNA, and the V and J calls and clone size come from that table. The data contain about 120,000 clones, 82% of them singletons. Looked up from germline, CDR1 is SNHLY and CDR2 is FYNNEI. The CDR3 spans 13 residues. V was cut by 7 bases and J by 4 bases, with 13 bases left in between. V is TRBV2 and J is TRBJ1-1; no clear D gene. Sequencing was done on a sample of peripheral blood. This clonotype was obtained from a woman in her 70s with acute or convalescent COVID-19. The CDR3 is CASKGTRSTEAFF. The CDR3 DNA reads as TGTGCCAGCAAAGGTACCCGGAGCACTGAAGCTTTCTTT.